This entry lists 16 T cell receptor beta chains sequenced from one sample in a study of shared clonotypes between healthy human individuals (dated by TCRdb to 2018 to 2021). Library prep was done by the immunoSEQ multiplex PCR assay. TCRdb limited this immuneACCESS table to in-frame rearrangements with V and J called. A share of clones is missing; checked studies link under half to unresolved V genes, and the rest is unexplained. Here the sample has hundreds of thousands of clones; about 79% occur a single time. Roughly 13% of the sample is taken by the ten largest. The sequencing sample was made of PBMCs. These receptors were collected from a woman between 40 and 55 years old in good health. Some clones in this sample may be carry-over from other donors' samples.

V usage is TRBV28 and J usage is TRBJ1-4; TRBD1 might be the D (6 bases). The germline V and J ends were trimmed by 6 bases and 5 bases, with 16 bases remaining between them. The CDR3 length is 15 residues. In germline, CDR1 is MDHEN, CDR2 SYDVKM. As DNA, the CDR3 is TGTGCCAGCAGCTCGTTGGACAGACAAAATGAAAAACTGTTTTTT. This translates into CASSSLDRQNEKLFF.

The chain has TRBV5-1 and TRBJ2-3; TRBD2 aligns across 11 bases. Germline trimming cut 0 bases from V and 2 bases from J; bases unmatched to any gene: 8. The CDR3 length is 18 residues. Germline CDR1 and CDR2: SGHRS and YFSETQ. Here the CDR3 DNA reads TGCGCCAGCAGCTTGGCGAGGTCTAGCGGGAGGATCACAGATACGCAGTATTTT. Translation: CASSLARSSGRITDTQYF.

V is TRBV7-2 and J is TRBJ1-4, with 9 bases aligning to TRBD1. The CDR3 loop spans 15 amino acids. CDR1 and CDR2 (germline): SGHTA, FQGNSA. Trimming cost V 3 bases and J 7 bases; bases outside gene matches: 6. The chain's CDR3 is CASSFMDRGGEKLFF. The CDR3 region has the DNA TGTGCCAGCAGCTTTATGGACAGGGGTGGTGAAAAACTGTTTTTT. Full variable domain (rest looked up from reference TRBV7-2 and TRBJ1-4): GAGVSQSPSNKVTEKGKDVELRCDPISGHTALYWYRQSLGQGLEFLIYFQGNSAPDKSGLPSDRFSAERTGGSVSTLTIQRTQQEDSAVYLCASSFMDRGGEKLFFGSGTQLSVL.

The chain has TRBV28 and TRBJ1-3; D call uncertain. There are 14 residues in the CDR3. Germline V CDR1 and CDR2: MDHEN, SYDVKM. V lost 7 bases, J lost 1 base, and 11 bases lay in between. As DNA, the CDR3 is TGTGCCAGCAATTTGCCGGGTTCTGGAAACACCATATATTTT. Protein: CASNLPGSGNTIYF.

This clone was detected only once. A much larger clone is a single base away; this may be a read error. CDR3 DNA: TGTGCCAGCAGCTGGGGACGGAGCTCCTACGAGCAGTACTTC. Translation: CASSWGRSSYEQYF. The gene calls are TRBV11-2 and TRBJ2-7; D may correspond to TRBD1 or TRBD2 (5 bases each). From germline, CDR1 is SGHAT and CDR2 FQNNGV. Trimming took off 4 bases at V and 0 bases at J, with 10 bases between the two ends. CDR3 length equals 14 residues.

This clone occurred once. The V call is TRBV5-1, the J call TRBJ2-3, with no clear D. The CDR3 runs 13 residues. Trimming left V 4 bases short and J 2 bases short, with 8 bases between. The germline V gene encodes CDR1 SGHRS and CDR2 YFSETQ. The CDR3 coding sequence is TGCGCCAGCAGCCCGGAGAACACAGATACGCAGTATTTT. The encoded protein is CASSPENTDTQYF.

This chain connects TRBV18 to TRBJ2-7; 9 nucleotides line up with TRBD1. Germline trimming cut 6 bases from V and 7 bases from J; bases unmatched to any gene: 10. The CDR3 sequence is 14 residues long. Germline CDR1 reads KGHSH; CDR2 reads LQKENI. This chain's CDR3 is CASSPGTGRREQYF. The DNA for the CDR3 is TGTGCCAGCTCGCCCGGGACAGGGAGGAGGGAGCAGTACTTC.

Of note for this clone: A read error is likely here: a far larger clone is one base away. The rearrangement uses TRBV25-1 and TRBJ2-7, with D possibly matching TRBD1 (5 bases). V lost 5 bases and J lost 4, with 15 bases in between. Germline V gene sequence: CDR1 MGHDK, CDR2 SYGVNS. CDR3 size: 14 residues. The CDR3 reads CASSRTRGTYEQYF. The CDR3 bases are TGTGCCAGCAGTCGGACAAGGGGCACATACGAGCAGTACTTC.

As to this clone: Its ends do not fully match the called genes, so a read error is possible. CDR3 nucleotide sequence: TGTGCTAGCAGCCCATGGGACTCTAAAAACTCCTACAATGAGCAGTTCTTC. Amino acid sequence: CASSPWDSKNSYNEQFF. The rearrangement uses TRBV7-7 and TRBJ2-1, with D perhaps TRBD2 (6 bases). The length of the CDR3 is 17 residues. The germline V gene has CDR1 SSHAT and CDR2 FNYEAQ (reference sequence).

This clone was seen only once. V and J are TRBV21-1 and TRBJ1-1; the table's D call TRBD1 went unverified against the DNA. TRBV21-1 has pseudogene status. CDR3 length: 13 residues. The CDR3 loop is CASSRAGYGSAFF. CDR3 bases: TGTGCCAGCAGCAGGGCAGGGTACGGGTCGGCTTTCTTT.

This clone was found a few times. This chain connects TRBV18 to TRBJ1-2; D not certain. CDR3 length: 14 residues. Per germline, CDR1 KGHSH and CDR2 LQKENI. Trimming left V 2 bases short and J 2 bases short, with 9 bases between. For the CDR3, the DNA is TGTGCCAGCTCACCATTGGAGACCAACTATGGCTACACCTTC. Amino acids: CASSPLETNYGYTF.

This chain links TRBV25-1 with TRBJ1-3; D is ambiguous. CDR1 and CDR2 (germline): MGHDK, SYGVNS. Trimming stripped 6 bases from V and 3 bases from J, with 15 bases between. The CDR3 is 15 amino acids. The DNA for the CDR3 is TGTGCCAGCAGGACCGGGGATTACGGTGGAAACACCATATATTTT. It encodes CASRTGDYGGNTIYF.

This clone was detected only a few times. The rearrangement uses TRBV27 and TRBJ1-2, with D perhaps TRBD1 (5 bases). Trimming took off 7 bases at V and 4 bases at J, with 16 bases between the two ends. Germline CDR1 reads MNHEY; CDR2 reads SMNVEV (reference sequence). This CDR3 contains 14 residues. CDR3 in amino acids: CASKSRADSYGYTF. CDR3 DNA: TGTGCCAGCAAATCGAGGGCCGACAGCTATGGCTACACCTTC.

The chain recombines TRBV30 with TRBJ2-3; D call uncertain. V was shortened by 7 bases and J by 2 bases, with 13 bases between the two germline ends. The CDR3 runs 13 residues. The germline V gene has CDR1 GTSNPN and CDR2 SVGIG (reference sequence). CDR3 nucleotides: TGTGCCTTCTGTCCGCGTACCACAGATACGCAGTATTTT. Encoded protein: CAFCPRTTDTQYF.

V gene TRBV18 combines with J gene TRBJ1-2; D remains ambiguous. CDR1 and CDR2 (germline): KGHSH, LQKENI. The CDR3 has 11 amino acids. V lost 4 bases to trimming and J lost 4 bases, with 4 bases between them. DNA of the CDR3: TGTGCCAGCTCACTAGGCTATGGCTACACCTTC. Its protein product is CASSLGYGYTF.

To note about this clone: Only one base separates this from a far larger clonotype, so it likely reflects a read error. This sample also contains other DNA sequences that code for the same CDR3. Here the CDR3 DNA reads TGTGCCTGGCCCCGGGCCCTTGGCGGCTACACTTTC. It specifies CAWPRALGGYTF. This sequence joins TRBV30 and TRBJ1-2; the D is unclear. This CDR3 has 12 amino acids. Germline V gives CDR1 GTSNPN, CDR2 SVGIG (reference sequence). Full variable domain (remainder filled in from reference TRBV30 and TRBJ1-2): SQTIHQWPATLVQPVGSPLSLECTVEGTSNPNLYWYRQAAGRGLQLLFYSVGIGQISSEVPQNLSASRPQDRQFILSSKKLLLSDSGFYLCAWPRALGGYTFGSGTRLTVV.